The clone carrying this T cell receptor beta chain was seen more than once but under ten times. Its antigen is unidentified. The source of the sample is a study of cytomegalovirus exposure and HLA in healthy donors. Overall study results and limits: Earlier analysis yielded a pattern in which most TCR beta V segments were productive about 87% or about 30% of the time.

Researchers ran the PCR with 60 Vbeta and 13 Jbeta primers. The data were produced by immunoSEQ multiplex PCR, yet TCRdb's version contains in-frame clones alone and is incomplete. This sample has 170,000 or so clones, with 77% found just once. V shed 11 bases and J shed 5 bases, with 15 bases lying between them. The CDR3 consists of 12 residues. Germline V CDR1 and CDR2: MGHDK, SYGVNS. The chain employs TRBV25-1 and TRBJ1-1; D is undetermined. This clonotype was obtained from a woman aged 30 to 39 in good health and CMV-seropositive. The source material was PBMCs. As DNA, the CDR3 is TGTGCCTCTAGGGCGGGTCGGACTGAAGCTTTCTTT. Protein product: CASRAGRTEAFF. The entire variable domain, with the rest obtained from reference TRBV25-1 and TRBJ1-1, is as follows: EADIYQTPRYLVIGTGKKITLECSQTMGHDKMYWYQQDPGMELHLIHYSYGVNSTEKGDLSSESTVSRIRTEHFPLTLESARPSHTSQYLCASRAGRTEAFFGQGTRLTVV.